This TCR beta chain stems from a study of T cell changes during pregnancy in multiple sclerosis. Germline CDR1 and CDR2: MGHDK and SYGVNS. The germline V and J ends were trimmed by 5 bases and 6 bases, with 11 bases remaining between them. The CDR3 extends over 13 amino acids. Profiled with immunoSEQ multiplex PCR; TCRdb holds only in-frame clones, not every one. The table records 35,000 or so clones, 88% of them present only once. The sequences come from CD4+ T cells from peripheral blood mononuclear cells, collected before pregnancy. The origin of this receptor is a female donor with multiple sclerosis, enrolled in a pregnancy study. The J gene is TRBJ1-5, the V gene TRBV25-1; tentatively, D is TRBD1 (6 bases). The CDR3 DNA reads as TGTGCCAGCAGTACAGGGATTGGTCAGCCCCAGCATTTT. It codes for CASSTGIGQPQHF.